What follows describes a single T cell receptor (beta chain). Its antigen is currently unknown. This record comes from a study of Ad26.COV2.S vaccination and SARS-CoV-2 variants. Broader study findings: Following vaccination, spike-specific CD8+ and CD4+ T cell responses reportedly exhibited substantial breadth. For non-spike TCRs, breadth in vaccine recipients resembled that in placebo recipients.

Sequenced by immunoSEQ multiplex PCR; TCRdb stores in-frame clones only, minus some. The repertoire holds more than 85,000 clones, with around three quarters as singletons. The CDR3 runs 16 residues. V was pared by 3 bases and J by 6 bases, with 13 bases of the junction left unmatched. CDR1 is MNHNS, CDR2 SASEGT, per germline. The V gene is TRBV6-1, the J gene TRBJ1-2, with TRBD1 identical over 7 bases. The material sequenced was peripheral blood, taken after recovery from COVID-19. This TCR derives from a human donor who had recovered from COVID-19. CDR3 sequence reads: CASSEDGTASPHGYTF. Here the CDR3 DNA reads TGTGCCAGCAGTGAGGACGGGACAGCATCCCCCCATGGCTACACCTTC.